Listed below are T cell receptor beta chains from one sample, sequenced in a study of blood T cells in healthy people across ages. TCRdb ran MiXCR on the 5' RACE reads and lists one entry per CDR3 protein. The sample records 700,000 or so distinct CDR3 sequences, around 43% being singletons. What was sequenced was blood. Receptors originate from a man older than 75 in good health. CDR3s include the opening cysteine and the closing phenylalanine or tryptophan. Fields, in order: CDR3 length, V gene, D gene, CDR3 protein. A D gene is named only where the DNA matches it firmly.

>13|TRBV6-1|NA
CASRQRIATEAFF
>15|TRBV30|TRBD1
CAWSAGTGVLYEQYF
>15|TRBV6-5|NA
CASSTRGSANEKLFF
>14|TRBV2|NA
CTGKGGRNLYEQYF
>16|TRBV15|TRBD2
CATSREEGGGYNEQYF
>14|TRBV10-1|NA
CASSEAGDTDTQYF
>17|TRBV10-1|TRBD2
CASSPPGTSGDPDTQYF
>15|TRBV20-1|TRBD2
CSAGRVAGGSDTQYF
>13|TRBV12-3/TRBV12-4|NA
CASSSTRTGELFF
>12|TRBV12-3/TRBV12-4|TRBD1
CASRVQGHGYTF
>12|TRBV20-1|NA
CSAGRGIYGYTF
>19|TRBV28|TRBD2
CASSLDKRLAGIGANVLTF
>15|TRBV24-1|NA
CATSDHGRTTDTQYF
>13|TRBV7-2|NA
CASSRDYNYGYTF
>15|TRBV6-2/TRBV6-3|NA
CASTLNPYSNQPQHF
>17|TRBV15|NA
CATSRGGSGQLLYGYTF
>10|TRBV19|NA
CASTVYGYTF
>14|TRBV20-1|NA
CSAGLGGRFDTQYF
>13|TRBV28|TRBD1
CASSRDRASPLHF
>15|TRBV7-2|NA
CASSQTMAGSTEAFF
>15|TRBV27|NA
CASSFSYSGANVLTF
>17|TRBV6-2/TRBV6-3|TRBD1
CASSYSGDSVRGSEQYF
>14|TRBV7-2|NA
CASSLGAQPPGYTF
>16|TRBV10-1|NA
CASSESFAASTDTRYF
>14|TRBV5-1|NA
CASSLDGRGYGYTF
>16|TRBV5-1|NA
CASSLGGAVSTYEQYF
>19|TRBV19|NA
CASSIAKTGIGAGANVLTF
>14|TRBV12-3/TRBV12-4|NA
CASSTQAGYGEQFF
>16|TRBV5-1|NA
CASSLGGRALYNEQFF
>15|TRBV9|TRBD2
CASTVGAGADNEQFF
>17|TRBV6-2/TRBV6-3|TRBD1
CASSYLIPGQGNNEQFF
>11|TRBV20-1|NA
CSAPGGYEQYF
>18|TRBV9|NA
CASSAQPPQGRADNEQFF
>16|TRBV9|TRBD1
CASSVEVGQGGNEQFF
>13|TRBV10-3|TRBD1
CAISRQGENEQYF
>15|TRBV7-6|NA
CASSLTILGTDTQYF
>13|TRBV3-1|NA
CASSQELQGEQYF
>19|TRBV25-1|TRBD1
CASSDPSPGQGAEYNEQFF
>15|TRBV29-1|NA
CSVSAGTQTRETQYF
>15|TRBV10-3|NA
CAISAVGGSGNTIYF
>15|TRBV6-6|NA
CANSDQGGSYNEQFF
>13|TRBV3-1|NA
CASPGLYSYEQYF
>18|TRBV21-1|NA
CASSTPRRTPYSNQPQHF
>13|TRBV29-1|TRBD1
CSVDRGSTDTQYF
>16|TRBV6-5|TRBD1
CASSYEGTGSRGTIYF
>15|TRBV7-2|NA
CASSFPGLPINEQFF